These 14 T cell receptor beta chains came from one sample sequenced in a study of tumor-infiltrating lymphocytes in primary liver carcinoma. Co-extraction of both nucleic acids (RNA and DNA) used about 17-33 mg of unsorted bulk tissue. The template, 450 to 650 ng total RNA, yielded TCR beta cDNA made with a constant-region primer. What produced the TCR beta libraries was three nested multiplex PCR rounds using slightly modified ARM-PCR. The opening two PCR rounds, roughly 11 cycles each, paired TRBV1-TRBV30 forward primers with a C-beta reverse primer. MiXCR was run by TCRdb on the multiplex PCR reads, yielding one entry per CDR3 protein. The repertoire holds around 88,000 distinct CDR3 sequences, with around 68% as singletons. The source material was tumor-adjacent normal liver tissue. The receptors derive from a man aged 35-49 years with primary liver carcinoma and hepatitis B virus infection.

A remark on this clonotype: A single base separates this from a much larger clone, so it may be a read error. The chain couples TRBV13 to TRBJ1-1, with TRBD1 as a possible D gene (6 bases). Germline CDR1 and CDR2: PRHDT and FYEKMQ (reference sequence). This CDR3 is 16 amino acids long. CDR3 residues: CASSLGRGYGGTEASF. CDR3 sequence (DNA): TGTGCCAGCAGCTTAGGCCGGGGGTACGGGGGCACTGAAGCTTCCTTT.

This clonotype was observed a handful of times. At one boundary the junction diverges from the germline segment, which might be a read error. The chain combines TRBV11-1 with TRBJ2-5; maybe TRBD2 (5 bases). The CDR3 extends over 19 amino acids. Germline CDR1 and CDR2: SGHAT and FQDESV (reference sequence). CDR3 in DNA: TGTGCCAGCAACCCGCCCCCGGAAGTCAGGAAGGACTTCCAAGAGACCCGGTACTTC. It translates to CASNPPPEVRKDFQETRYF. The variable domain in full, completed from reference TRBV11-1 and TRBJ2-5, reads EAEVAQSPRYKITEKSQAVAFWCDPISGHATLYWYRQILGQGPELLVQFQDESVVDDSQLPKDRFSAERLKGVDSTLKIQPAELGDSAMYLCASNPPPEVRKDFQETRYFGPGTRLLVL.

The chain joins TRBV4-1 to TRBJ2-1, with 10 bases matching TRBD2. The CDR3 runs to 16 residues. Germline CDR1 and CDR2: MGHRA and YSYEKL. Germline trimming cut 4 bases from V and 4 bases from J; bases unmatched to any gene: 7. CDR3 residues: CASSRVRTSGYNEQFF. DNA for the CDR3: TGCGCCAGCAGCCGAGTGAGGACTAGCGGATACAATGAGCAGTTCTTC.

Concerning this clonotype itself: One base away lies a much larger clone, so this may be a sequencing read error. V usage is TRBV6-1 and J usage is TRBJ2-7; D remains ambiguous. The CDR3 is 12 amino acids. Trimming pared 8 bases from V and 2 bases from J, leaving 10 bases between. From germline, CDR1 is MNHNS and CDR2 SASEGT. The CDR3 protein is CASAELPYEQYF. CDR3 nucleotides: TGTGCCAGCGCCGAACTACCCTACGAGCAGTACTTC.

This clonotype was seen more than once but under ten times. V is TRBV19 and J is TRBJ1-2; D remains ambiguous. Germline assignment: CDR1 LNHDA and CDR2 SQIVND (reference sequence). This CDR3 is 13 amino acids long. Trimming took off 6 bases at V and 10 bases at J, with 18 bases between the two ends. The CDR3 DNA reads TGTGCCAGTAGCAACTCTCCGTCCCGAGACTACACCTTC. This sequence encodes CASSNSPSRDYTF. The variable domain in full, with the rest retrieved from reference TRBV19 and TRBJ1-2, is DGGITQSPKYLFRKEGQNVTLSCEQNLNHDAMYWYRQDPGQGLRLIYYSQIVNDFQKGDIAEGYSVSREKKESFPLTVTSAQKNPTAFYLCASSNSPSRDYTFGSGTRLTVV.

About this clonotype: An end of the junction does not agree with germline; a read error may underlie this. The CDR3 protein is CASREYGSSYNEQFF. CDR3 nucleotide sequence: TGCGCCAGCAGGGAATACGGGAGCTCATACAATGAGCAGTTCTTC. V gene TRBV6-5 combines with J gene TRBJ2-1; the D gene is possibly TRBD2 (6 bases). The germline CDR1 and CDR2 sequences are MNHEY and SVGAGI. There are 15 residues in the CDR3.

The genes are TRBV2 and TRBJ2-5; 8 nucleotides line up with TRBD2. CDR3 length equals 14 residues. Germline values: CDR1 SNHLY, CDR2 FYNNEI. The CDR3, as DNA: TGTGTCAGATCCGGTACTAGCGGTCAAGAGACCCAGTACTTC. Translating gives CVRSGTSGQETQYF.

Points on this clonotype: With a much larger clone just one base away, this may be a read error. The V call is TRBV5-1, the J call TRBJ2-7; 9 nucleotides align to TRBD1. The length of the CDR3 is 14 residues. Germline CDR1 SGHRS, CDR2 YFSETQ. J was trimmed by 6 bases and V by 3 bases; bases with no gene match: 7. CDR3: CASSYGQGQVEQYF. CDR3 DNA sequence: TGCGCCAGCAGCTACGGACAGGGGCAGGTCGAGCAGTACTTC.

A word on this clonotype: Compared with germline, one end of the junction differs, possibly owing to a read error. The chain carries TRBV30 and TRBJ2-5; 9 bases agree with TRBD2. The CDR3 has 15 residues. Germline V gene sequence: CDR1 GTSNPN, CDR2 SVGIG (reference sequence). The CDR3 coding sequence is TGTGCCAGGAGTCAAAGAGCTAGCGGGAAAGAGGCCCAGTACTTC. Its protein is CARSQRASGKEAQYF.

The rearrangement joins TRBV29-1 to TRBJ2-7; 7 bases map to TRBD2. The CDR3 covers 13 residues. The junction had 8 bases not matched to a gene; V was cut back by 3 bases and J by 6 bases. CDR1 is SQVTM and CDR2 is ANQGSEA in the germline V gene. The DNA of the CDR3 is TGCAGCGTTGACTTGGCTAGCGGTTGCGAGCAGTACTTC. Its translation is CSVDLASGCEQYF.

On this clonotype itself: Possible read error: a much larger clone is one base away. V and J are TRBV7-3 and TRBJ2-7; D possibly corresponds to TRBD2 (5 bases). The CDR3 is 15 amino acids. Looked up from germline, CDR1 is SGHTA and CDR2 is FQGTGA. The V end lost 5 bases, the J end lost 1 base, and 15 bases lay between the germline ends. CDR3 coding DNA: TGTGCCAGCAGCCCAGACGGTGGGGAGTCCTACGAGCAGTACTTC. Protein: CASSPDGGESYEQYF.

This clonotype was picked up one time. One end of the junction varies from germline; a read error may be responsible. CDR3 sequence reads: CASSLVEDTQYF. The CDR3 nucleotides read TGTGCCAGCAGCTTAGTGGAAGATACACAGTATTTT. This rearrangement joins TRBV7-9 to TRBJ2-3, with D hard to call. The V gene's germline CDR1 is SEHNR and CDR2 FQNEAQ (reference sequence). CDR3 length: 12 residues. The entire variable domain, with the rest obtained from reference TRBV7-9 and TRBJ2-3, is as follows: DTGVSQNPRHKITKRGQNVTFRCDPISEHNRLYWYRQTLGQGPEFLTYFQNEAQLEKSRLLSDRFSAERPKGSFSTLEIQRTEQGDSAMYLCASSLVEDTQYFGPGTRLTVL.

As to this clonotype: The junction departs from germline at one end; a sequencing error may be responsible. The chain couples TRBV11-1 to TRBJ2-1; perhaps TRBD1 as D (5 bases). This CDR3 region has 14 residues. CDR1 and CDR2 from the germline V gene are SGHAT and FQDESV (reference sequence). The CDR3 nucleotides read TGTGCCAGCAACTCTAGACAGATGTACAATGTGCAGTTCTTC. This translates into CASNSRQMYNVQFF.

This clonotype was seen many times. This chain connects TRBV6-6 to TRBJ1-2; tentatively, D is TRBD1 (5 bases). The CDR3 has 14 residues. Per germline, CDR1 MNHNY and CDR2 SVGAGI (reference sequence). V lost 3 bases and J lost 2, with 10 bases in between. CDR3 in amino acids: CASSYSGGNYGYTF. CDR3 bases: TGTGCCAGCAGTTATTCCGGGGGGAACTATGGCTACACCTTC.